Shown below are 14 T cell receptor beta chains from a single sample sequenced in a study of cytomegalovirus exposure and HLA in healthy donors. The PCR made use of 60 Vbeta and 13 Jbeta primers. Profiled with immunoSEQ multiplex PCR; TCRdb holds only in-frame clones, not every one. The table includes some 100,000 clones, about three fifths detected once. The material sequenced was PBMCs. Receptors originate from a woman in her twenties or thirties in good health and CMV-seropositive.

This clone has only one observation. A junction end diverges from the germline sequence, so it may reflect a read error. The chain uses TRBV7-7 and TRBJ2-5, with a weak D call TRBD2 (5 bases). In germline, CDR1 is SSHAT, CDR2 FNYEAQ (reference sequence). This CDR3 has 13 residues. In DNA, the CDR3 is TGTGCTAGCAGCGGCGGGCTCCAAGAGACCCAGTACTTC. It encodes CASSGGLQETQYF.

The rearrangement uses TRBV9 and TRBJ2-2; 7 positions match TRBD2. The V gene end was trimmed by 0 bases and the J gene end by 1 base; junction bases not matched to a gene: 0. The CDR3 loop spans 15 amino acids. Looked up from germline, CDR1 is SGDLS and CDR2 is YYNGEE. Written as DNA, the CDR3 is TGTGCCAGCAGCGTAGCGGGGGGGAACACCGGGGAGCTGTTTTTT. It specifies CASSVAGGNTGELFF.

The rearrangement joins TRBV5-1 to TRBJ2-2; weak D call: TRBD1 (6 bases). Trimming took 7 bases from V and 2 from J, leaving 15 bases between them. CDR1 is SGHRS, CDR2 YFSETQ, per germline. This CDR3 has 15 residues. The CDR3 DNA follows: TGCGCCAGCGGGGCCGCAGGGACAAACACCGGGGAGCTGTTTTTT. This codes for CASGAAGTNTGELFF.

CDR3 sequence: CASSGGLAGSTDTQYF. Here the CDR3 DNA reads TGTGCCAGCAGTGGGGGACTAGCGGGGAGCACAGATACGCAGTATTTT. The V gene is TRBV6-1, the J gene TRBJ2-3; the match to TRBD2 covers 13 bases. This CDR3 contains 16 residues. V lost 4 bases and J lost 0; bases outside the gene matches: 1. Germline CDR1 is MNHNS and CDR2 is SASEGT.

This clone was seen only a few times. The chain carries TRBV5-6 and TRBJ2-5, with 8 positions matching TRBD1. The CDR3 covers 14 residues. Per the germline V gene, CDR1 is SGHDT and CDR2 is YYEEEE. Trimming cost V 4 bases and J 7 bases; bases outside gene matches: 9. The CDR3 loop is CASSPWTGSATQYF. Here the CDR3 DNA reads TGTGCCAGCAGCCCTTGGACAGGGTCCGCGACCCAGTACTTC.

The chain joins TRBV5-1 to TRBJ1-2; D is ambiguous. This CDR3 contains 13 residues. Trimming removed 2 bases from V and 5 bases from J, with 10 bases in between. Germline V lookup: CDR1 SGHRS, CDR2 YFSETQ. Here the CDR3 DNA reads TGCGCCAGCAGCTTTAGCTTCTCGTATGGCTACACCTTC. Protein: CASSFSFSYGYTF.

The chain uses TRBV5-4 and TRBJ2-1, with D possibly TRBD2 on 7 matching bases. Per germline, CDR1 SGHNT and CDR2 YYREEE (reference sequence). CDR3 length: 14 residues. The V gene lost 3 bases and the J gene lost 5 bases, with 12 bases spanning the gap. This CDR3 reads CASSWGGGHNEQFF. The CDR3 region has the DNA TGTGCCAGCAGCTGGGGAGGGGGGCACAATGAGCAGTTCTTC.

This chain uses TRBV5-1 with TRBJ1-2, with 7 bases aligning to TRBD1. The length of the CDR3 is 14 residues. After removal of 4 bases from V and 3 bases from J, the junction contained 6 bases not matched to a gene. Looked up from germline, CDR1 is SGHRS and CDR2 is YFSETQ. CDR3 bases: TGCGCCAGCAGCACAGGTACAGGGGACTATGGCTACACCTTC. It codes for CASSTGTGDYGYTF.

The chain employs TRBV7-2 and TRBJ2-7; 7 bases agree with TRBD1. V shed 4 bases and J 5 bases; nucleotides not matched to a gene: 14. CDR1 is SGHTA, CDR2 FQGNSA, per germline. The CDR3 runs to 16 residues. The CDR3 loop is CASSSTASTGYNEQYF. The DNA for the CDR3 is TGTGCCAGCAGCTCGACAGCTTCGACAGGGTACAACGAGCAGTACTTC.

The V and J genes are TRBV5-6 and TRBJ2-3; possible D gene TRBD2, 5 bases. Trimming removed 0 bases at V and 1 base at J, with 9 bases between. In germline, CDR1 is SGHDT, CDR2 YYEEEE. The CDR3 totals 15 residues. CDR3 bases: TGTGCCAGCAGCTTGGTTGACGGGGGCACAGATACGCAGTATTTT. It encodes CASSLVDGGTDTQYF. Looking up the rest from reference TRBV5-6 and TRBJ2-3 gives the full variable domain: DAGVTQSPTHLIKTRGQQVTLRCSPKSGHDTVSWYQQALGQGPQFIFQYYEEEERQRGNFPDRFSGHQFPNYSSELNVNALLLGDSALYLCASSLVDGGTDTQYFGPGTRLTVL.

The chain links TRBV5-1 to TRBJ1-1; D not resolved. This CDR3 contains 16 residues. Germline CDR1 SGHRS, CDR2 YFSETQ. V lost 4 bases and J 2 bases, leaving 18 bases between the germline ends. CDR3 loop: CASSEDGFGINTEAFF. CDR3 bases: TGCGCCAGCAGCGAGGACGGTTTCGGGATCAACACTGAAGCTTTCTTT.

The rearrangement joins TRBV4-2 to TRBJ2-6, with no clear D. The CDR3 is 17 residues long. The germline gives CDR1 LGHNA, CDR2 YNFKEQ. Trimming removed 11 bases at V and 4 bases at J, with 24 bases between. The CDR3 sequence is CASSGDAYPLGANVLTF. The CDR3 region has the DNA TGTGCCTCCTCTGGAGACGCGTACCCCCTCGGGGCCAACGTCCTGACTTTC.

The genes are TRBV19 and TRBJ2-5, with 8 positions matching TRBD2. J lost 1 base, V lost 3 bases, and 4 bases had no gene match. The CDR3 consists of 15 residues. Germline V CDR1 and CDR2: LNHDA, SQIVND (reference sequence). The CDR3 loop reads CASSILAGGQETQYF. The DNA for the CDR3 is TGTGCCAGTAGTATTCTTGCGGGGGGCCAAGAGACCCAGTACTTC.

Turning to this clone: The sample carries other DNA sequences with the same CDR3. V gene TRBV5-4 combines with J gene TRBJ2-1; 8 bases match TRBD2. The CDR3 has 15 residues. From germline, CDR1 is SGHNT and CDR2 YYREEE (reference sequence). The trim removed 2 bases at V and 9 bases at J, leaving 10 bases unmatched. The CDR3 is CASSFAGGNAGEQFF. The CDR3 DNA follows: TGTGCCAGCAGCTTTGCGGGGGGAAACGCGGGTGAGCAGTTCTTC.